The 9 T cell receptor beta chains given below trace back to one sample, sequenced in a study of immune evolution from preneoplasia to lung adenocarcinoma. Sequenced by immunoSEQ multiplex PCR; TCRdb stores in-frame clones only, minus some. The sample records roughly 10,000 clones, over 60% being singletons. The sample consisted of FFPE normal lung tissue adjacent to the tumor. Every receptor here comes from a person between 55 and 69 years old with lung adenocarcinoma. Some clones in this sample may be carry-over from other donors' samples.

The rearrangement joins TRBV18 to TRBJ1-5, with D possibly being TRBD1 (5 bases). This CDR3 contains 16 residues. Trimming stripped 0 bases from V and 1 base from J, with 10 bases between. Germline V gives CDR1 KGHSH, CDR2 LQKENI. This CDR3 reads CASSPPGGKSNQPQHF. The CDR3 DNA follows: TGTGCCAGCTCACCACCTGGGGGTAAAAGCAATCAGCCCCAGCATTTT.

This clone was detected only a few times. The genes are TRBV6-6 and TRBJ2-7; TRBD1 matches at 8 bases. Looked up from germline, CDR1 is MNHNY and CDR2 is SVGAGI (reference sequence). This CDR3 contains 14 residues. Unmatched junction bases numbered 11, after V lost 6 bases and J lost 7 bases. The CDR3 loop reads CASSDGQGAREQYF. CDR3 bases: TGTGCCAGCAGCGATGGGCAGGGGGCGCGGGAGCAGTACTTC.

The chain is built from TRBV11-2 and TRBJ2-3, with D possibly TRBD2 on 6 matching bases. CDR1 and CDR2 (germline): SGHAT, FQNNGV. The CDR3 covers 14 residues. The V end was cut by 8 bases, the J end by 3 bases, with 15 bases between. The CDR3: CASGDPAGTDTQYF. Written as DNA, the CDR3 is TGTGCCAGCGGAGACCCCGCGGGGACAGATACGCAGTATTTT.

CDR3 sequence reads: CSVEGSGGGYTF. CDR3 DNA sequence: TGCAGCGTTGAGGGGTCGGGGGGCGGCTACACCTTC. The chain combines TRBV29-1 with TRBJ1-2; weak D call: TRBD1 (6 bases). V lost 3 bases and J lost 8, with 13 bases in between. Germline V gene sequence: CDR1 SQVTM, CDR2 ANQGSEA. CDR3 length equals 12 residues. The variable domain in full, completed from reference TRBV29-1 and TRBJ1-2, reads SAVISQKPSRDICQRGTSLTIQCQVDSQVTMMFWYRQQPGQSLTLIATANQGSEATYESGFVIDKFPISRPNLTFSTLTVSNMSPEDSSIYLCSVEGSGGGYTFGSGTRLTVV.

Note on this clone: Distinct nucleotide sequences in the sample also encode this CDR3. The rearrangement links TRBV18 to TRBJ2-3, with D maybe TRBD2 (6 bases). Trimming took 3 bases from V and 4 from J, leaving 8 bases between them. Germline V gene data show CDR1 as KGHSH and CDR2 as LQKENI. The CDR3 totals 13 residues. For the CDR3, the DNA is TGTGCCAGCTCACCGCCGGGGGCAGATACGCAGTATTTT. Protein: CASSPPGADTQYF. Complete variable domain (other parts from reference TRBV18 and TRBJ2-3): NAGVMQNPRHLVRRRGQEARLRCSPMKGHSHVYWYRQLPEEGLKFMVYLQKENIIDESGMPKERFSAEFPKEGPSILRIQQVVRGDSAAYFCASSPPGADTQYFGPGTRLTVL.

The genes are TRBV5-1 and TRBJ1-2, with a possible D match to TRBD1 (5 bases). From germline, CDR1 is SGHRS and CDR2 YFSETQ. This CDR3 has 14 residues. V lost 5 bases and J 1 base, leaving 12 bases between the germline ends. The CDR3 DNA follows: TGCGCCAGCAGACGCCCTGGGGGTAACTATGGCTACACCTTC. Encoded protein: CASRRPGGNYGYTF.

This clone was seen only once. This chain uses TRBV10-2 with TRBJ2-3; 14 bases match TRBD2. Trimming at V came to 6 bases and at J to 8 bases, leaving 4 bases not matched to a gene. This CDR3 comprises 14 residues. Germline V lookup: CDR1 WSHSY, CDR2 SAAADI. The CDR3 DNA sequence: TGCGCCAGCAGAGGGACTAGCGGGAGTCTTACGCAGTATTTT. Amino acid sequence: CASRGTSGSLTQYF.

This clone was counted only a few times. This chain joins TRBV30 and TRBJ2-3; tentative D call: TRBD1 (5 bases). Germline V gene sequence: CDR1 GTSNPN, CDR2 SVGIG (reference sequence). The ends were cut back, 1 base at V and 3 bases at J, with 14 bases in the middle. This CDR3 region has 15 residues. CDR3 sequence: CAWSEGNIRTDTQYF. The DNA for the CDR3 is TGTGCCTGGAGTGAGGGGAATATTAGAACAGATACGCAGTATTTT.

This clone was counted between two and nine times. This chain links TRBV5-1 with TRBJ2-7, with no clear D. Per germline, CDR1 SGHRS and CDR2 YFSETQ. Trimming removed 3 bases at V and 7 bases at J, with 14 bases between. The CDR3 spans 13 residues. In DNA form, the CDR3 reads TGCGCCAGCAGCTCGCTCCACCCCAGGGAGCAGTACTTC. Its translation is CASSSLHPREQYF.